Presented here are 24 T cell receptor beta chains from one specimen sequenced in a study of blood T cell repertoires in COVID-19. Using immunoSEQ multiplex PCR, the repertoire was profiled, and TCRdb retains in-frame clones only, with some absent. Of roughly 80,000 clones listed, 78% were seen once; the top ten hold less than 20%. Material: peripheral blood. The receptors originated from a human donor in a cohort sampled during active COVID-19.

This chain uses TRBV10-3 with TRBJ2-7, with 12 bases identical to TRBD2. The CDR3 is made up of 16 amino acids. With V trimmed by 2 bases and J by 2 bases, 4 bases remained unmatched. Looked up from germline, CDR1 is ENHRY and CDR2 is SYGVKD. DNA for the CDR3: TGTGCCATCAGTGAGATCTCTAGCGGGGGGGCCTACGAGCAGTACTTC. It encodes CAISEISSGGAYEQYF.

The rearrangement links TRBV19 to TRBJ1-4; D possibly corresponds to TRBD1 (6 bases). Per germline, CDR1 LNHDA and CDR2 SQIVND (reference sequence). The CDR3 totals 15 residues. Trimming took 5 bases from V and 4 from J, leaving 14 bases between them. CDR3: CASSLRQVINEKLFF. Here the CDR3 DNA reads TGTGCCAGTAGTCTGCGACAGGTGATTAATGAAAAACTGTTTTTT. Using reference TRBV19 and TRBJ1-4 for the parts outside the CDR3, the full variable domain is DGGITQSPKYLFRKEGQNVTLSCEQNLNHDAMYWYRQDPGQGLRLIYYSQIVNDFQKGDIAEGYSVSREKKESFPLTVTSAQKNPTAFYLCASSLRQVINEKLFFGSGTQLSVL.

This clone was observed once. The chain couples TRBV12-3 or TRBV12-4 to TRBJ2-3; 7 bases are a match to TRBD2. V was pared by 5 bases and J by 1 base, with 0 bases of the junction left unmatched. The CDR3 spans 13 residues. Written as DNA, the CDR3 is TGTGCCAGCAGTGCGGGGGGCACAGATACGCAGTATTTT. It is translated as CASSAGGTDTQYF.

The gene calls are TRBV6-2 or TRBV6-3 and TRBJ2-5; 8 bases line up with TRBD1. CDR3 size: 16 residues. Trimming at V came to 4 bases and at J to 5 bases, leaving 12 bases not matched to a gene. CDR1 is MNHEY and CDR2 is SVGEGT in the germline V gene. CDR3 region: CASSSPETGERETQYF. Here the CDR3 DNA reads TGTGCCAGCAGTTCTCCCGAGACAGGGGAGCGGGAGACCCAGTACTTC.

The chain recombines TRBV10-2 with TRBJ2-7; tentatively, D is TRBD1 (6 bases). The germline V gene encodes CDR1 WSHSY and CDR2 SAAADI. The V and J ends lost 6 bases and 5 bases respectively, with 20 bases between them. The CDR3 extends over 15 amino acids. Written as DNA, the CDR3 is TGCGCCAGCAGCCCGGACAGTCCAGGCATTGACGAGCAGTACGTC. The encoded protein is CASSPDSPGIDEQYV.

V is TRBV15 and J is TRBJ2-2; D is perhaps TRBD1 (6 bases). The CDR3 sequence is 13 residues long. V was clipped by 8 bases and J by 5 bases, with 12 bases between them. CDR1 is LNHNV, CDR2 YYDKDF, per germline (reference sequence). CDR3 nucleotides: TGTGCCACCGGGACGGGGACAACCGGGGAGCTGTTTTTT. Translated: CATGTGTTGELFF.

This clone was found once. The J gene is TRBJ2-1, the V gene TRBV6-2 or TRBV6-3; D uncertain. The length of the CDR3 is 17 residues. Germline values: CDR1 MNHEY, CDR2 SVGEGT. V shed 0 bases and J shed 0 bases, with 12 bases lying between them. CDR3 residues: CASSYSISESSYNEQFF. In DNA form, the CDR3 reads TGTGCCAGCAGTTACTCGATATCGGAGAGCTCCTACAATGAGCAGTTCTTC.

The CDR3, as DNA: TGTGCCAGCAGACTAGCGGGGGCCCTGTACTTC. Its translation is CASRLAGALYF. The chain has TRBV27 and TRBJ2-5; 11 bases are shared with TRBD2. The CDR3 extends over 11 amino acids. CDR1 is MNHEY and CDR2 is SMNVEV in the germline V gene (reference sequence). Trimming at V came to 6 bases and at J to 13 bases, leaving 4 bases not matched to a gene.

The chain uses TRBV24-1 and TRBJ2-6; no definite D call. The germline V gene encodes CDR1 KGHDR and CDR2 SFDVKD. Trimming took 2 bases from V and 0 from J, leaving 4 bases between them. The CDR3 contains 15 residues. CDR3 region: CATSDWPSGANVLTF. The CDR3 region has the DNA TGTGCCACCAGTGATTGGCCCTCTGGGGCCAACGTCCTGACTTTC.

This clone has more than one count but fewer than ten. The rearrangement links TRBV6-5 to TRBJ1-2; possible D gene TRBD1, 6 bases. V dropped 5 bases and J dropped 3 bases, with 16 bases sitting between them. Germline V CDR1 and CDR2: MNHEY, SVGAGI. The CDR3 sequence is 15 residues long. The chain's CDR3 is CASSTPGGRHYGYTF. The CDR3 bases are TGTGCCAGCAGTACTCCTGGGGGCAGGCACTATGGCTACACCTTC.

This clone was detected only once. The rearrangement joins TRBV5-4 to TRBJ1-1; D is undetermined. CDR1 SGHNT and CDR2 YYREEE come from the germline V gene (reference sequence). The CDR3 spans 13 residues. Trimming took 3 bases from V and 1 from J, leaving 7 bases between them. The DNA for the CDR3 is TGTGCCAGCAGCTCAAACACGAACACTGAAGCTTTCTTT. It yields the protein CASSSNTNTEAFF. The variable domain in full, completed from reference TRBV5-4 and TRBJ1-1, reads ETGVTQSPTHLIKTRGQQVTLRCSSQSGHNTVSWYQQALGQGPQFIFQYYREEENGRGNFPPRFSGLQFPNYSSELNVNALELDDSALYLCASSSNTNTEAFFGQGTRLTVV.

This clone was seen only once. V usage is TRBV9 and J usage is TRBJ2-3, with D unresolved. Per germline, CDR1 SGDLS and CDR2 YYNGEE. V was clipped by 0 bases and J by 6 bases, with 14 bases between them. CDR3 length: 15 amino acids. CDR3 amino acids: CASSVGLLVEDTQYF. The CDR3 coding sequence is TGTGCCAGCAGCGTAGGACTCCTAGTAGAGGATACGCAGTATTTT.

The rearrangement joins TRBV5-6 to TRBJ1-2; D gene unclear. CDR3 length equals 16 residues. Trimming stripped 5 bases from V and 3 bases from J, with 20 bases between. From germline, CDR1 is SGHDT and CDR2 YYEEEE. The CDR3 is CASSLPIDTIDYGYTF. CDR3 nucleotide sequence: TGTGCCAGCAGTCTGCCCATCGACACCATCGACTATGGCTACACCTTC.

This clone has only one observation. The chain is built from TRBV10-1 and TRBJ1-2; no definite D call. The germline V gene has CDR1 WNHNN and CDR2 SYGVQD (reference sequence). V was pared by 5 bases and J by 2 bases, with 9 bases between. The CDR3 runs 13 residues. CDR3 DNA: TGCGCCAGCAGTCCCGGGAGGAACTATGGCTACACCTTC. It is translated as CASSPGRNYGYTF.

The chain is built from TRBV28 and TRBJ2-3, with 8 bases matching TRBD2. Germline CDR1 MDHEN, CDR2 SYDVKM. Trimming cost V 5 bases and J 2 bases; bases outside gene matches: 12. This CDR3 has 17 amino acids. CDR3 loop: CASSPSGSGAPTDTQYF. The CDR3 coding sequence is TGTGCCAGCAGTCCCAGCGGTAGCGGGGCCCCCACAGATACGCAGTATTTT. Complete variable domain (other parts from reference TRBV28 and TRBJ2-3): DVKVTQSSRYLVKRTGEKVFLECVQDMDHENMFWYRQDPGLGLRLIYFSYDVKMKEKGDIPEGYSVSREKKERFSLILESASTNQTSMYLCASSPSGSGAPTDTQYFGPGTRLTVL.

The rearrangement joins TRBV30 to TRBJ2-3; D is undetermined. The V end lost 1 base, the J end lost 0 bases, and 8 bases lay between the germline ends. The CDR3 covers 14 residues. In germline, CDR1 is GTSNPN, CDR2 SVGIG (reference sequence). CDR3 residues: CAWSAGLSTDTQYF. DNA of the CDR3: TGTGCCTGGAGTGCAGGCCTAAGCACAGATACGCAGTATTTT.

This clone was recorded many times. The chain recombines TRBV5-6 with TRBJ1-3, with D unresolved. The V gene's germline CDR1 is SGHDT and CDR2 YYEEEE. The CDR3 has 14 residues. V dropped 2 bases and J dropped 1 base, with 7 bases sitting between them. The CDR3 protein is CASSLQSSGNTIYF. CDR3 nucleotides: TGTGCCAGCAGCTTACAGAGTTCTGGAAACACCATATATTTT.

The chain carries TRBV7-9 and TRBJ2-3, with TRBD2 matching 10 bases. V trimming: 6 bases; J trimming: 4 bases; junction bases outside the gene matches: 7. The CDR3 spans 15 residues. The V gene's germline CDR1 is SEHNR and CDR2 FQNEAQ (reference sequence). The CDR3 DNA is TGTGCCAGCAGTCCCCCAGCGGGAGGGTCAGATACGCAGTATTTT. Translated, it gives CASSPPAGGSDTQYF.

The V call is TRBV7-7, the J call TRBJ2-3; TRBD2 is a possible D gene (5 bases). This CDR3 is 13 amino acids long. From germline, CDR1 is SSHAT and CDR2 FNYEAQ (reference sequence). The CDR3: CALGSTSTDTQYF. DNA of the CDR3: TGTGCACTAGGTTCAACAAGCACAGATACGCAGTATTTT.

The chain is built from TRBV7-8 and TRBJ1-1, with D tentatively TRBD1 (5 bases). Looked up from germline, CDR1 is SGHVS and CDR2 is FQNEAQ. There are 14 residues in the CDR3. The germline V and J ends were trimmed by 3 bases and 4 bases, with 12 bases remaining between them. The CDR3 nucleotides read TGTGCCAGCAGCTTCGGGGGTCAGGGCACTGAAGCTTTCTTT. This translates into CASSFGGQGTEAFF.

The rearrangement uses TRBV7-2 and TRBJ1-6; D is perhaps TRBD1 (5 bases). The CDR3 is made up of 17 amino acids. V was clipped by 3 bases and J by 6 bases, with 18 bases between them. The germline V gene encodes CDR1 SGHTA and CDR2 FQGNSA. The CDR3 sequence: CASSFGRGRAINSPLHF. The CDR3 DNA reads TGTGCCAGCAGCTTTGGTAGGGGCCGCGCCATTAATTCACCCCTCCACTTT. Full variable domain (outside the CDR3, taken from reference TRBV7-2 and TRBJ1-6): GAGVSQSPSNKVTEKGKDVELRCDPISGHTALYWYRQSLGQGLEFLIYFQGNSAPDKSGLPSDRFSAERTGGSVSTLTIQRTQQEDSAVYLCASSFGRGRAINSPLHFGNGTRLTVT.

The chain employs TRBV5-6 and TRBJ2-3; D not certain. CDR1 SGHDT and CDR2 YYEEEE come from the germline V gene. The CDR3 spans 12 residues. Trimming cost V 1 base and J 6 bases, with 6 bases left between them. The CDR3 sequence: CASSLSMDTQYF. The CDR3 DNA is TGTGCCAGCAGCTTGTCCATGGATACGCAGTATTTT.

This chain connects TRBV19 to TRBJ2-7; 8 bases map to TRBD1. The CDR3 is 13 amino acids. The V and J ends lost 8 bases and 6 bases, in that order; junction bases with no gene match: 9. Germline loops: CDR1 LNHDA, CDR2 SQIVND (reference sequence). The CDR3 DNA reads TGTGCCAGTGCGAAACAGGGGGTGGGCGAGCAGTACGTC. Translation gives CASAKQGVGEQYV.

The chain joins TRBV5-1 to TRBJ1-4; maybe TRBD1 (6 bases). Trimming stripped 4 bases from V and 4 bases from J, with 17 bases between. This CDR3 contains 16 residues. CDR1 SGHRS and CDR2 YFSETQ come from the germline V gene. The CDR3 sequence: CASSTARGGLNEKLFF. In DNA form, the CDR3 reads TGCGCCAGCAGCACGGCCCGGGGGGGGCTTAATGAAAAACTGTTTTTT.